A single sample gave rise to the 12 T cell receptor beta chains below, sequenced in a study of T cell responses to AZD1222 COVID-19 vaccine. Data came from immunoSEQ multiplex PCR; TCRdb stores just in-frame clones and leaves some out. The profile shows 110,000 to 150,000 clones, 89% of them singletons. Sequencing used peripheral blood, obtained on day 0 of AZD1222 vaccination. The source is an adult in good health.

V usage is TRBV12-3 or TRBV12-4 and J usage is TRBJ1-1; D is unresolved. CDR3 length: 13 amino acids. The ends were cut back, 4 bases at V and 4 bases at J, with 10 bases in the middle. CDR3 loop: CASSSRGVTEAFF. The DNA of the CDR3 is TGTGCCAGCAGTTCGCGCGGGGTCACTGAAGCTTTCTTT.

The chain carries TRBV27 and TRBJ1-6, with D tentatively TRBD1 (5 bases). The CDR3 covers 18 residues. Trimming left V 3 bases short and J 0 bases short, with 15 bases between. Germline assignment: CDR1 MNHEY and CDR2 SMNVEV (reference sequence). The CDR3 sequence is CASSLQRQLSSYNSPLHF. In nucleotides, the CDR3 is TGTGCCAGCAGTTTGCAACGACAGTTAAGCTCCTATAATTCACCCCTCCACTTT.

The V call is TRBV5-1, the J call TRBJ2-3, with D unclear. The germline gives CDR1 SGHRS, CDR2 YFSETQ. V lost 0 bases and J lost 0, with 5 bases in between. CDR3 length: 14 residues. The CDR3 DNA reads TGCGCCAGCAGCTTGGTGGTCAGCACAGATACGCAGTATTTT. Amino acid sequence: CASSLVVSTDTQYF.

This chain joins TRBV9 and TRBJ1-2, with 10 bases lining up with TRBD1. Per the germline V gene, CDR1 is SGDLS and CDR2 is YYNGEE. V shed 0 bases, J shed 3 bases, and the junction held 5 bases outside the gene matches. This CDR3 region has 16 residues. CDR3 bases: TGTGCCAGCAGCGTAGCCCTGACAGGGGGCGACTATGGCTACACCTTC. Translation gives CASSVALTGGDYGYTF.

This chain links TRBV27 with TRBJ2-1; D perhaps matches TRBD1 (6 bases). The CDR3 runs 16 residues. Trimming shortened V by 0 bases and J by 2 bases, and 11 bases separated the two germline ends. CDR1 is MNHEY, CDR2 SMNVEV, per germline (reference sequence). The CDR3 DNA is TGTGCCAGCAGTTTATCCACAGGGTTCGCCTACAATGAGCAGTTCTTC. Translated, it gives CASSLSTGFAYNEQFF.

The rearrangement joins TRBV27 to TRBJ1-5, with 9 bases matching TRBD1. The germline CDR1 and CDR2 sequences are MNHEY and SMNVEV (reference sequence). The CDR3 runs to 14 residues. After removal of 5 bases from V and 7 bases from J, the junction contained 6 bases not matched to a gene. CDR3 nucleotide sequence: TGTGCCAGCAGTCCAGGGACAGGGAAACAGCCCCAGCATTTT. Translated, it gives CASSPGTGKQPQHF.

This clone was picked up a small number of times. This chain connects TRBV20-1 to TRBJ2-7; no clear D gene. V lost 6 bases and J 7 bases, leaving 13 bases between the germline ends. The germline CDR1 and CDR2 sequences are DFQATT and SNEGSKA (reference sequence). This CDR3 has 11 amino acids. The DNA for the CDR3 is TGCAGTGCCAGCACGGCCGGGGAGCAGTACTTC. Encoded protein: CSASTAGEQYF.

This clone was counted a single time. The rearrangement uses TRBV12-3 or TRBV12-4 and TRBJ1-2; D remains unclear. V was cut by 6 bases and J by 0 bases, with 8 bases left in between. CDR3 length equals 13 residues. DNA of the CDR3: TGTGCCAGCAGCCCAGACTCTAACTATGGCTACACCTTC. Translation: CASSPDSNYGYTF.

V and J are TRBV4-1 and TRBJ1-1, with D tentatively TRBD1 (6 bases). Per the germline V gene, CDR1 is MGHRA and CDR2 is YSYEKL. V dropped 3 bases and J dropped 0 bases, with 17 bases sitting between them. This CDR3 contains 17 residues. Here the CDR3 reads CASSQGEWGAVNTEAFF. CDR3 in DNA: TGCGCCAGCAGCCAGGGGGAATGGGGGGCGGTGAACACTGAAGCTTTCTTT.

Here the CDR3 reads CASCGGESYGYTF. In DNA, the CDR3 is TGTGCCAGCTGTGGGGGCGAAAGCTATGGCTACACCTTC. The chain has TRBV28 and TRBJ1-2; perhaps TRBD1 as D (6 bases). The V and J ends lost 8 bases and 4 bases respectively, with 14 bases between them. Germline V lookup: CDR1 MDHEN, CDR2 SYDVKM. The CDR3 loop spans 13 amino acids.

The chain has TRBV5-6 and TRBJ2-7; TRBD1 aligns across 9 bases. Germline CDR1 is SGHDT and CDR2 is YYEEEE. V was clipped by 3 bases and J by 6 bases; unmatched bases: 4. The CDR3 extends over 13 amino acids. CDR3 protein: CASSSGTGLEQYF. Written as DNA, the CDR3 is TGTGCCAGCAGCTCTGGGACAGGGCTCGAGCAGTACTTC.

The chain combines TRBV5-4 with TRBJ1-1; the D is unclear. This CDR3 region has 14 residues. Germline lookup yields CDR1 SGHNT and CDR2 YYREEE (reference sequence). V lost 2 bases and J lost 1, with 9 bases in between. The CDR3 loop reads CASSFARGNTEAFF. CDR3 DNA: TGTGCCAGCAGCTTCGCCCGGGGGAACACTGAAGCTTTCTTT.